The 30 T cell receptor beta chains in this list originate from one sample, sequenced in a study of blood T cell repertoires in COVID-19. The data were produced by immunoSEQ multiplex PCR, yet TCRdb's version contains in-frame clones alone and is incomplete. The sample has tens of thousands of clones, 89% seen once. The sequencing input was peripheral blood. The receptor source for this set is a man between 60 and 75 years old with COVID-19, enrolled during active disease.

Only one count was recorded for this clone. The chain combines TRBV5-4 with TRBJ2-7; TRBD1 is a possible D gene (6 bases). This CDR3 is 19 amino acids long. In germline, CDR1 is SGHNT, CDR2 YYREEE (reference sequence). The V gene lost 4 bases and the J gene lost 3 bases, with 29 bases spanning the gap. CDR3 sequence (DNA): TGTGCCAGCAGCAAATCACAGGGAACGTGTTGTAAGCGAGTCTACGAGCAGTACTTC. It codes for CASSKSQGTCCKRVYEQYF. Together with reference TRBV5-4 and TRBJ2-7, the CDR3 gives the full variable domain: ETGVTQSPTHLIKTRGQQVTLRCSSQSGHNTVSWYQQALGQGPQFIFQYYREEENGRGNFPPRFSGLQFPNYSSELNVNALELDDSALYLCASSKSQGTCCKRVYEQYFGPGTRLTVT.

This chain connects TRBV4-2 to TRBJ2-7; 8 nucleotides align to TRBD2. Germline trimming cut 0 bases from V and 2 bases from J; bases unmatched to any gene: 12. The CDR3 runs 18 residues. CDR1 is LGHNA and CDR2 is YNFKEQ in the germline V gene. In DNA form, the CDR3 reads TGTGCCAGCAGCCAAGATCTTACCAGCGGGAGTAAAACCTACGAGCAGTACTTC. Translated, it gives CASSQDLTSGSKTYEQYF.

V usage is TRBV24-1 and J usage is TRBJ1-5; D is perhaps TRBD1 (6 bases). This CDR3 spans 15 amino acids. Per germline, CDR1 KGHDR and CDR2 SFDVKD. Trimming took 4 bases from V and 2 from J, leaving 11 bases between them. The CDR3 region is CATSDPGAGNQPQHF. CDR3 coding DNA: TGTGCCACCAGTGACCCAGGGGCGGGCAATCAGCCCCAGCATTTT.

This chain links TRBV7-9 with TRBJ1-2, with a tentative D call TRBD1 (5 bases). CDR1 SEHNR and CDR2 FQNEAQ come from the germline V gene (reference sequence). The CDR3 totals 15 residues. Between the trimmed V and J ends, which lost 2 bases and 4 bases, there was a span of 14 bases. The CDR3 DNA reads as TGTGCCAGCAGCTTATACGCGCAGGGTCCCTATGGCTACACCTTC. This encodes CASSLYAQGPYGYTF.

The chain employs TRBV7-2 and TRBJ1-2; D may be TRBD1 (5 bases). Germline lookup yields CDR1 SGHTA and CDR2 FQGNSA. Trimming pared 5 bases from V and 0 bases from J, leaving 7 bases between. CDR3 size: 13 residues. CDR3 in amino acids: CASSQGSNYGYTF. In DNA form, the CDR3 reads TGTGCCAGCAGCCAGGGATCTAACTATGGCTACACCTTC.

The chain recombines TRBV2 with TRBJ1-4; D remains ambiguous. V was shortened by 6 bases and J by 2 bases, with 7 bases between the two germline ends. Per the germline V gene, CDR1 is SNHLY and CDR2 is FYNNEI. The CDR3 is 13 residues long. CDR3 DNA: TGTGCCAGCAGCCTTGAGACTAATGAAAAACTGTTTTTT. As protein: CASSLETNEKLFF. Drawing the rest from reference TRBV2 and TRBJ1-4, the complete variable domain is EPEVTQTPSHQVTQMGQEVILRCVPISNHLYFYWYRQILGQKVEFLVSFYNNEISEKSEIFDDQFSVERPDGSNFTLKIRSTKLEDSAMYFCASSLETNEKLFFGSGTQLSVL.

The V call is TRBV30, the J call TRBJ2-7; D is unresolved. V was shortened by 5 bases and J by 1 base, with 15 bases between the two germline ends. This CDR3 has 14 residues. The germline V gene encodes CDR1 GTSNPN and CDR2 SVGIG (reference sequence). Here the CDR3 reads CAWDIGGSSYEQYF. The CDR3 DNA sequence: TGTGCCTGGGATATTGGCGGATCTTCCTACGAGCAGTACTTC. The complete variable domain, with remaining parts taken from reference TRBV30 and TRBJ2-7, reads SQTIHQWPATLVQPVGSPLSLECTVEGTSNPNLYWYRQAAGRGLQLLFYSVGIGQISSEVPQNLSASRPQDRQFILSSKKLLLSDSGFYLCAWDIGGSSYEQYFGPGTRLTVT.

V and J are TRBV19 and TRBJ1-3; no reliable D call. Trimming pared 3 bases from V and 0 bases from J, leaving 9 bases between. Per germline, CDR1 LNHDA and CDR2 SQIVND (reference sequence). This CDR3 contains 15 residues. CDR3 coding DNA: TGTGCCAGTAGTATGGGCAGGAACTCTGGAAACACCATATATTTT. It encodes CASSMGRNSGNTIYF.

The rearrangement joins TRBV9 to TRBJ2-1; 10 positions match TRBD2. This CDR3 is 15 amino acids long. The J segment lost 3 bases and the V segment lost 3 bases, leaving 3 bases of the junction unmatched. The germline V gene has CDR1 SGDLS and CDR2 YYNGEE. The CDR3 bases are TGTGCCAGCAGCGAGACTAGCGGGTTCTACAATGAGCAGTTCTTC. Its translation: CASSETSGFYNEQFF.

The chain combines TRBV6-5 with TRBJ2-3; perhaps TRBD1 as D (6 bases). V lost 9 bases and J lost 4, with 11 bases in between. The CDR3 totals 12 residues. CDR1 MNHEY and CDR2 SVGAGI come from the germline V gene. CDR3 loop: CASKQGPDTQYF. For the CDR3, the DNA is TGTGCCAGTAAACAGGGCCCAGATACGCAGTATTTT.

V gene TRBV7-8 combines with J gene TRBJ1-5; no clear D. Trimming took off 3 bases at V and 3 bases at J, with 9 bases between the two ends. The CDR3 is 14 residues long. Germline CDR1 is SGHVS and CDR2 is FQNEAQ. CDR3 in amino acids: CASSFELNNQPQHF. The DNA for the CDR3 is TGTGCCAGCAGCTTCGAACTGAACAATCAGCCCCAGCATTTT.

This chain joins TRBV28 and TRBJ2-1, with TRBD2 identical over 15 bases. Germline trimming cut 5 bases from V and 7 bases from J; bases unmatched to any gene: 0. The CDR3 loop spans 14 amino acids. Germline-derived CDR1 and CDR2 are MDHEN and SYDVKM. The CDR3 loop is CASSGTSGRNEQFF. The CDR3 DNA sequence: TGTGCCAGCAGTGGGACTAGCGGGAGGAATGAGCAGTTCTTC.

This chain uses TRBV11-2 with TRBJ2-1; maybe TRBD2 (6 bases). Trimming pared 3 bases from V and 10 bases from J, leaving 13 bases between. The CDR3 is made up of 13 amino acids. Germline V gives CDR1 SGHAT, CDR2 FQNNGV. The CDR3 loop is CASSLGGRREQFF. CDR3 bases: TGTGCCAGCAGCTTGGGGGGACGTAGGGAGCAGTTCTTC. Full variable domain (missing parts from reference TRBV11-2 and TRBJ2-1): EAGVAQSPRYKIIEKRQSVAFWCNPISGHATLYWYQQILGQGPKLLIQFQNNGVVDDSQLPKDRFSAERLKGVDSTLKIQPAKLEDSAVYLCASSLGGRREQFFGPGTRLTVL.

This clone occurred once. The gene calls are TRBV14 and TRBJ2-7, with 7 positions matching TRBD2. Germline-derived CDR1 and CDR2 are SGHDN and FVKESK. Trimming took 3 bases from V and 0 from J; bases not matched to a gene: 5. The CDR3 runs to 15 residues. CDR3: CASSQGRGSSYEQYF. In nucleotides, the CDR3 is TGTGCCAGCAGCCAGGGGCGGGGGAGCTCCTACGAGCAGTACTTC.

V is TRBV6-5 and J is TRBJ2-3; D unclear. The CDR3 has 12 residues. Germline V CDR1 and CDR2: MNHEY, SVGAGI. Trimming removed 5 bases from V and 0 bases from J, with 3 bases in between. The CDR3 protein is CASSQSTDTQYF. The CDR3 DNA follows: TGTGCCAGCAGTCAAAGCACAGATACGCAGTATTTT.

About this clone itself: Other nucleotide sequences in the sample specify the same CDR3. The V call is TRBV29-1, the J call TRBJ1-3; D uncertain. V gave up 0 bases and J gave up 0 bases, with 6 bases separating them. The CDR3 has 14 amino acids. Germline V lookup: CDR1 SQVTM, CDR2 ANQGSEA. Here the CDR3 DNA reads TGCAGCGTTGAAGACCAGATCTCTGGAAACACCATATATTTT. Its protein product is CSVEDQISGNTIYF.

This chain links TRBV12-3 or TRBV12-4 with TRBJ1-3, with D maybe TRBD1 (5 bases). The CDR3 is 13 residues long. V gave up 3 bases and J gave up 2 bases, with 5 bases separating them. CDR3 nucleotide sequence: TGTGCCAGCAGTTTGGACACTGGAAACACCATATATTTT. This translates into CASSLDTGNTIYF.

The genes are TRBV7-9 and TRBJ2-1, with 8 bases fitting TRBD2. This CDR3 contains 18 residues. Per the germline V gene, CDR1 is SEHNR and CDR2 is FQNEAQ (reference sequence). After removal of 1 base from V and 2 bases from J, the junction contained 10 bases not matched to a gene. CDR3 sequence (DNA): TGTGCCAGCAGCTTAGGCGGGGGGAGCCGACCTCCCTACAATGAGCAGTTCTTC. The encoded protein is CASSLGGGSRPPYNEQFF.

V gene TRBV11-2 combines with J gene TRBJ2-1, with D tentatively TRBD1 (5 bases). The CDR3 is 14 amino acids. Germline V CDR1 and CDR2: SGHAT, FQNNGV. V gave up 5 bases and J gave up 4 bases, with 12 bases separating them. The CDR3 DNA sequence: TGTGCCAGCAGCCACAATGACAGATACAATGAGCAGTTCTTC. Protein sequence: CASSHNDRYNEQFF.

The chain combines TRBV29-1 with TRBJ1-2; TRBD1 matches 7 bases. Unmatched junction bases numbered 2, after V lost 1 base and J lost 3 bases. The length of the CDR3 is 13 residues. Germline CDR1 SQVTM, CDR2 ANQGSEA. CDR3 coding DNA: TGCAGCGTTGAAGTTGGGACAGACTATGGCTACACCTTC. It yields the protein CSVEVGTDYGYTF.

V gene TRBV5-4 combines with J gene TRBJ2-5; the D gene is possibly TRBD2 (6 bases). Germline CDR1 SGHNT, CDR2 YYREEE (reference sequence). The CDR3 is 13 residues long. Trimming stripped 4 bases from V and 5 bases from J, with 12 bases between. This CDR3 reads CASSLPSVETQYF. The CDR3 nucleotides read TGTGCCAGCAGCCTTCCTAGCGTGGAGACCCAGTACTTC. The variable domain in full, with the rest retrieved from reference TRBV5-4 and TRBJ2-5, is ETGVTQSPTHLIKTRGQQVTLRCSSQSGHNTVSWYQQALGQGPQFIFQYYREEENGRGNFPPRFSGLQFPNYSSELNVNALELDDSALYLCASSLPSVETQYFGPGTRLLVL.

This chain connects TRBV5-5 to TRBJ2-2, with D possibly TRBD1 on 5 matching bases. Trimming shortened V by 3 bases and J by 0 bases, and 9 bases separated the two germline ends. The CDR3 is 15 residues long. From germline, CDR1 is SGHKS and CDR2 YYEKEE (reference sequence). The DNA of the CDR3 is TGTGCCAGCAGCTCAGGGTTTGCGAACACCGGGGAGCTGTTTTTT. It encodes CASSSGFANTGELFF.

This clone was found once. The chain uses TRBV2 and TRBJ1-6; D perhaps matches TRBD1 (5 bases). The germline V and J ends were trimmed by 7 bases and 10 bases, with 23 bases remaining between them. The CDR3 consists of 16 residues. In germline, CDR1 is SNHLY, CDR2 FYNNEI. Here the CDR3 reads CASTPSLGRVGSPLHF. In DNA form, the CDR3 reads TGTGCCAGCACCCCCAGTCTAGGCAGGGTAGGATCACCCCTCCACTTT.

The chain uses TRBV2 and TRBJ2-5; D perhaps matches TRBD1 (7 bases). CDR3 length: 13 residues. The germline V gene encodes CDR1 SNHLY and CDR2 FYNNEI. The ends were cut back, 5 bases at V and 5 bases at J, with 12 bases in the middle. CDR3 sequence: CASSLQGRETQYF. In DNA, the CDR3 is TGTGCCAGCAGTTTACAGGGGAGGGAGACCCAGTACTTC.

The V and J genes are TRBV3-1 (or the pseudogene TRBV3-2) and TRBJ2-1, with 8 bases lining up with TRBD2. CDR3 length equals 13 residues. CDR1 LGHDT and CDR2 YNNKEL come from the germline V gene (reference sequence). Unmatched junction bases numbered 8, after V lost 6 bases and J lost 10 bases. CDR3 amino acids: CASSPGTRGEQFF. The CDR3 nucleotides are TGTGCCAGCAGTCCTGGGACTAGGGGCGAGCAGTTCTTC.

Here the CDR3 reads CASSSYSNEQFF. The CDR3, as DNA: TGTGCCAGCAGTTCCTACAGCAATGAGCAGTTCTTC. V is TRBV12-3 or TRBV12-4 and J is TRBJ2-1; D gene uncertain. V lost 4 bases to trimming and J lost 6 bases, with 7 bases between them. This CDR3 is built from 12 residues.

The chain combines TRBV30 with TRBJ1-2, with 8 bases matching TRBD1. Germline V lookup: CDR1 GTSNPN, CDR2 SVGIG (reference sequence). The CDR3 runs to 14 residues. The V gene end was trimmed by 3 bases and the J gene end by 4 bases; junction bases not matched to a gene: 7. The CDR3 bases are TGTGCCTGGAGCCTCGACAGGGGTACCTATGGCTACACCTTC. Protein sequence: CAWSLDRGTYGYTF. The variable domain in full, with the rest retrieved from reference TRBV30 and TRBJ1-2, is SQTIHQWPATLVQPVGSPLSLECTVEGTSNPNLYWYRQAAGRGLQLLFYSVGIGQISSEVPQNLSASRPQDRQFILSSKKLLLSDSGFYLCAWSLDRGTYGYTFGSGTRLTVV.

The chain couples TRBV5-6 to TRBJ2-1, with a weak D call TRBD1 (6 bases). Trimming left V 0 bases short and J 5 bases short, with 18 bases between. In germline, CDR1 is SGHDT, CDR2 YYEEEE. The CDR3 consists of 17 residues. The CDR3 is CASSLVVRVGTNNEQFF. In DNA, the CDR3 is TGTGCCAGCAGCTTGGTAGTCCGGGTCGGGACAAACAATGAGCAGTTCTTC.

The chain uses TRBV5-5 and TRBJ2-1, with a weak D call TRBD2 (5 bases). V was clipped by 1 base and J by 7 bases, with 12 bases between them. CDR3 size: 14 residues. The germline V gene has CDR1 SGHKS and CDR2 YYEKEE (reference sequence). The DNA of the CDR3 is TGTGCCAGCAGCTTGCTGGGCCGGGGTAATGAGCAGTTCTTC. It encodes CASSLLGRGNEQFF.

The chain combines TRBV2 with TRBJ2-5; the D is unclear. The germline V gene has CDR1 SNHLY and CDR2 FYNNEI. V lost 8 bases to trimming and J lost 1 base, with 11 bases between them. This CDR3 comprises 13 residues. The CDR3 sequence is CASARLFQETQYF. In nucleotides, the CDR3 is TGTGCCAGCGCCAGACTGTTCCAAGAGACCCAGTACTTC.